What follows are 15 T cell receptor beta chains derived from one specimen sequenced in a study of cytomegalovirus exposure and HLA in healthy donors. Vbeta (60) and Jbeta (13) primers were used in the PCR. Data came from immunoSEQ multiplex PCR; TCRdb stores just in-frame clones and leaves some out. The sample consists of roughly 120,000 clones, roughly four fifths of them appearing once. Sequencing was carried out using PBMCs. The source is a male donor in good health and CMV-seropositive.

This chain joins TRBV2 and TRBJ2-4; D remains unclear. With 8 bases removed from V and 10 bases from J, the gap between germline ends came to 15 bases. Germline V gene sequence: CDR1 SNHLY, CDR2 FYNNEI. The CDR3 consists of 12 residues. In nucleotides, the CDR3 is TGTGCCAGCTCCCTCGAACAGCCTATTCAGTACTTC. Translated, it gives CASSLEQPIQYF.

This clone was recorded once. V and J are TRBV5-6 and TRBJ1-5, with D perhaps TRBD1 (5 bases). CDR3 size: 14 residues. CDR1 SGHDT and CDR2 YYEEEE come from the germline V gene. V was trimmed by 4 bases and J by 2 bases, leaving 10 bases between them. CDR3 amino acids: CASSTGRGNQPQHF. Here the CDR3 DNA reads TGTGCCAGCAGCACAGGTAGAGGCAATCAGCCCCAGCATTTT. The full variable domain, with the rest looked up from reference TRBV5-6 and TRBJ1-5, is DAGVTQSPTHLIKTRGQQVTLRCSPKSGHDTVSWYQQALGQGPQFIFQYYEEEERQRGNFPDRFSGHQFPNYSSELNVNALLLGDSALYLCASSTGRGNQPQHFGDGTRLSIL.

The CDR3 loop is CASSFGTSGDYEQYF. CDR3 DNA: TGTGCCAGCAGCTTTGGGACTAGCGGGGACTACGAGCAGTACTTC. The genes are TRBV5-4 and TRBJ2-7, with 13 positions matching TRBD2. Trimming removed 2 bases from V and 3 bases from J; junction bases left unmatched: 2. The CDR3 spans 15 residues. The germline V gene encodes CDR1 SGHNT and CDR2 YYREEE (reference sequence).

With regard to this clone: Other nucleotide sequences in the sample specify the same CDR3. The CDR3 reads CASSSRLAKNIQYF. The DNA of the CDR3 is TGTGCCAGCAGCTCTAGGTTAGCCAAAAACATTCAGTACTTC. The V gene is TRBV11-2, the J gene TRBJ2-4, with unresolved D. The germline gives CDR1 SGHAT, CDR2 FQNNGV. The CDR3 spans 14 residues. With 4 bases removed from V and 0 bases from J, the gap between germline ends came to 7 bases.

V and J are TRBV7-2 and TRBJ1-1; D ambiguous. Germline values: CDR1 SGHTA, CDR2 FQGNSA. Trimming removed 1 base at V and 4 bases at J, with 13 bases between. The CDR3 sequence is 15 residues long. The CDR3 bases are TGTGCCAGCAGCTTAGGATCGCTTGGCGGCACTGAAGCTTTCTTT. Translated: CASSLGSLGGTEAFF.

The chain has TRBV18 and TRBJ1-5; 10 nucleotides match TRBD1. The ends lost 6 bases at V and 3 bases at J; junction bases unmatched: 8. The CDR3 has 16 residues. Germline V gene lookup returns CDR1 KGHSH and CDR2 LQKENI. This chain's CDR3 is CASSSGTGVDNQPQHF. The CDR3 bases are TGTGCCAGCTCTTCAGGGACAGGGGTTGACAATCAGCCCCAGCATTTT.

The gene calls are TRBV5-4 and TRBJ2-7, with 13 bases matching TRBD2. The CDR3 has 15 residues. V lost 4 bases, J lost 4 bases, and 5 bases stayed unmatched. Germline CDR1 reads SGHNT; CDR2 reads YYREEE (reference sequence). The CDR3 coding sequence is TGTGCCAGCAGCCCAGGACTAGCGGGAGCTTACGAGCAGTACTTC. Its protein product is CASSPGLAGAYEQYF.

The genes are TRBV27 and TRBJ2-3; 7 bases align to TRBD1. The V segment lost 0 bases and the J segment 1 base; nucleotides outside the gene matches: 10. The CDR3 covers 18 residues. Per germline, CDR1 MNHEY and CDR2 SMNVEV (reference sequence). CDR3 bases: TGTGCCAGCAGTTTATCGGGCCCGACAGGGTTCCGCACAGATACGCAGTATTTT. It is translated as CASSLSGPTGFRTDTQYF.

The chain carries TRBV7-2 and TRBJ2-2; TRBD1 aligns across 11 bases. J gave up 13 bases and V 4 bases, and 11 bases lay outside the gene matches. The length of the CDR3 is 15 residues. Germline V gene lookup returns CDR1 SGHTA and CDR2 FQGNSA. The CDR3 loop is CASSSGTGGRGGLFF. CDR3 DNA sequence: TGTGCCAGCAGCTCCGGGACAGGGGGAAGGGGTGGGCTGTTTTTT.

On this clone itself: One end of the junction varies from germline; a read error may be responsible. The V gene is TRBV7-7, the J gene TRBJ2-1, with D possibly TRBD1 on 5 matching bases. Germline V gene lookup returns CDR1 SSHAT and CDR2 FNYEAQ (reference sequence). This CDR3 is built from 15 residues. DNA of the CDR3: TGTGCTAGCAGCCTGACAGCCAGCTCCTACAATGAGCAGTTCTTC. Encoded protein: CASSLTASSYNEQFF.

The chain's CDR3 is CASSLEDSNEKLFF. The CDR3 nucleotides are TGTGCCAGCAGCTTGGAGGACAGTAATGAAAAACTGTTTTTT. The genes are TRBV5-6 and TRBJ1-4; perhaps TRBD1 as D (6 bases). Germline lookup yields CDR1 SGHDT and CDR2 YYEEEE. The CDR3 has 14 residues. The V gene lost 0 bases and the J gene lost 4 bases, with 7 bases spanning the gap.

The CDR3 DNA reads as TGTGCCAGCAGCCTTAATATCGGGGGACAAGAGACCCAGTACTTC. It codes for CASSLNIGGQETQYF. The chain carries TRBV4-2 and TRBJ2-5; D perhaps matches TRBD2 (6 bases). The CDR3 is 15 amino acids. The V and J ends lost 4 bases and 2 bases respectively, with 14 bases between them. Germline-derived CDR1 and CDR2 are LGHNA and YNFKEQ.

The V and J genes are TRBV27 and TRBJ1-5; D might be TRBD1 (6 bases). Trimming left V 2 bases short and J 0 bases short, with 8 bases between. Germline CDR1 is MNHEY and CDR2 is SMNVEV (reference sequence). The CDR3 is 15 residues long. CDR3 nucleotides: TGTGCCAGCAGTTTAAGGGGGTATAGCAATCAGCCCCAGCATTTT. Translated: CASSLRGYSNQPQHF.

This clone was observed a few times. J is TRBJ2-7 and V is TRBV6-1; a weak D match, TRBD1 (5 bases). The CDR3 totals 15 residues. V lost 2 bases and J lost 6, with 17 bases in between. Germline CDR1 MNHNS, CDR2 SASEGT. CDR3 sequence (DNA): TGTGCCAGCAGTGAATGGCTCTCAGGGAAGGGCGAGCAGTACTTC. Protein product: CASSEWLSGKGEQYF.

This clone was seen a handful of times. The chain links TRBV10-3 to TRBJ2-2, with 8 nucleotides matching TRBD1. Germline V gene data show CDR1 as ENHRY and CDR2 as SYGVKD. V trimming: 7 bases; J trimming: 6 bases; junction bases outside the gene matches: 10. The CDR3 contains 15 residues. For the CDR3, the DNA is TGTGCCATCACAGGAACAGGGGGGTTGGCCGGGGAGCTGTTTTTT. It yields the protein CAITGTGGLAGELFF.